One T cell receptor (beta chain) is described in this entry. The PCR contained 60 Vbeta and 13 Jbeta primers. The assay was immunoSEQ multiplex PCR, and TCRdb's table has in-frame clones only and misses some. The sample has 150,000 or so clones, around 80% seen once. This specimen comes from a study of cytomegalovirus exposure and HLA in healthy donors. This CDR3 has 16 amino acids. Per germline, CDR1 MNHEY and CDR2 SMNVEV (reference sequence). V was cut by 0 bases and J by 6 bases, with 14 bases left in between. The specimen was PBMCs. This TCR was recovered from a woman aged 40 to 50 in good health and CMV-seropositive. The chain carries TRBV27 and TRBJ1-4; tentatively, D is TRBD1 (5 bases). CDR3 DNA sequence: TGTGCCAGCAGTTTATCGGGGCAGGCCTGGGATGAAAAACTGTTTTTT. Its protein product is CASSLSGQAWDEKLFF.